Described below is a single TCR beta chain sequence and its context. These data belong to a study of shared clonotypes between healthy human individuals. Study overall: Each donor's CD4 naive and CD4 memory cells filled three plates apiece, CD8 naive two, and CD8 memory one.

Deep level was the assay's run setting. The table came from immunoSEQ multiplex PCR; TCRdb's copy has only in-frame clones and leaves some out. The data show almost 750,000 clones, approximately 77% seen once. Within Nashville, Tennessee resided all donors, each a Caucasian adult. The V gene's germline CDR1 is SGHTA and CDR2 FQGNSA. Trimming shortened V by 2 bases and J by 5 bases, and 18 bases separated the two germline ends. CDR3 length equals 16 residues. Specimen: memory CD4+ T cells sorted from blood. As to subset: CD45RA-negative fraction. The receptor comes from a woman in her twenties or thirties in good health. The rearrangement joins TRBV7-2 to TRBJ2-5; D remains unclear. This chain's CDR3 is CASSLSALLMGETQYF. The CDR3 DNA sequence: TGTGCCAGCAGCTTAAGCGCCCTTTTGATGGGGGAGACCCAGTACTTC.